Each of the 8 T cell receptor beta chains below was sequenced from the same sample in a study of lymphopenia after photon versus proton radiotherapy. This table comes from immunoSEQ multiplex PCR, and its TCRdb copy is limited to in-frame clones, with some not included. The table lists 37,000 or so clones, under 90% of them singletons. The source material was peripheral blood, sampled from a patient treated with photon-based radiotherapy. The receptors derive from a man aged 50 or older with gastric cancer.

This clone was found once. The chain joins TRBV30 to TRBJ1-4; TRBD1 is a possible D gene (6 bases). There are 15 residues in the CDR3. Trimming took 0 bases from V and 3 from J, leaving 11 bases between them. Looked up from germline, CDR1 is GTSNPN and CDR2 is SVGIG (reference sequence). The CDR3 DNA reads TGTGCCTGGAGTGTAGGGGGGCCGGCTAATGAAAAACTGTTTTTT. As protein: CAWSVGGPANEKLFF.

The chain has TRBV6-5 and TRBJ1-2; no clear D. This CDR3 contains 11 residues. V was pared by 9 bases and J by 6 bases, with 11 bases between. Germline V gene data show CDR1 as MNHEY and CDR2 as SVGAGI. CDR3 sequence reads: CASMTRDGYTF. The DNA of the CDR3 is TGTGCCAGTATGACGAGGGATGGCTACACCTTC.

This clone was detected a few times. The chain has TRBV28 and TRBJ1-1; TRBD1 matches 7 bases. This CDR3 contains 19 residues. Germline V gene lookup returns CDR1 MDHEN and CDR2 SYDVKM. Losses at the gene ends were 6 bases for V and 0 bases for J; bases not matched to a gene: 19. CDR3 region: CASSPYRVGQPFMNTEAFF. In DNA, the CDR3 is TGTGCCAGCAGCCCTTACCGTGTGGGACAGCCCTTCATGAACACTGAAGCTTTCTTT.

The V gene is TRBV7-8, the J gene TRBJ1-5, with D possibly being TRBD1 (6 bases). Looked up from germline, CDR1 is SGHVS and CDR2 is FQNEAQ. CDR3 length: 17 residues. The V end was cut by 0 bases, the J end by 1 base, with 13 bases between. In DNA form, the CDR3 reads TGTGCCAGCAGCTTAGCCGGCAGGGGAAAAAGCAATCAGCCCCAGCATTTT. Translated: CASSLAGRGKSNQPQHF. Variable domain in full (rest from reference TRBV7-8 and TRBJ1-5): GAGVSQSPRYKVAKRGQDVALRCDPISGHVSLFWYQQALGQGPEFLTYFQNEAQLDKSGLPSDRFFAERPEGSVSTLKIQRTQQEDSAVYLCASSLAGRGKSNQPQHFGDGTRLSIL.

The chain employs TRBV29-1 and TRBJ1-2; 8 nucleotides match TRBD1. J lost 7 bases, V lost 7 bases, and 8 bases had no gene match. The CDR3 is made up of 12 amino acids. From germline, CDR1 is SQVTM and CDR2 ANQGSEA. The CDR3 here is CSAPGQGGGYTF. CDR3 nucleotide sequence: TGCAGCGCTCCTGGACAGGGTGGTGGCTACACCTTC.

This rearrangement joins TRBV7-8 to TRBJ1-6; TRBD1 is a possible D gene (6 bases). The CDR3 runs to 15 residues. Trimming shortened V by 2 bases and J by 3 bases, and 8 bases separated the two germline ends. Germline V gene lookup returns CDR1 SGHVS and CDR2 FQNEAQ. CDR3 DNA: TGTGCCAGCAGCTTACAGGGGCGCTATAATTCACCCCTCCACTTT. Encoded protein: CASSLQGRYNSPLHF.

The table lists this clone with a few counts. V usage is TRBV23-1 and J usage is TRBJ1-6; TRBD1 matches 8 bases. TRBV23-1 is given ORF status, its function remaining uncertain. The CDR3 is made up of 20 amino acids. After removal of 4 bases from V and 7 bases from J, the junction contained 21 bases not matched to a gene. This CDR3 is CASSPPGGQVLALVNSPLHF. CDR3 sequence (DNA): TGCGCCAGCAGTCCTCCCGGGGGACAGGTCCTAGCCCTAGTAAATTCACCCCTCCACTTT.

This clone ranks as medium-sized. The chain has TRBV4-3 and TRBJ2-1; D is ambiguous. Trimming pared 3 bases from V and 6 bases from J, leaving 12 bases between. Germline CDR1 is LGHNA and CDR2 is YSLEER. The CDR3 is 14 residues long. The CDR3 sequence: CASSHTALSNEQFF. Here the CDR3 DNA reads TGCGCCAGCAGCCATACCGCCCTCAGCAATGAGCAGTTCTTC.